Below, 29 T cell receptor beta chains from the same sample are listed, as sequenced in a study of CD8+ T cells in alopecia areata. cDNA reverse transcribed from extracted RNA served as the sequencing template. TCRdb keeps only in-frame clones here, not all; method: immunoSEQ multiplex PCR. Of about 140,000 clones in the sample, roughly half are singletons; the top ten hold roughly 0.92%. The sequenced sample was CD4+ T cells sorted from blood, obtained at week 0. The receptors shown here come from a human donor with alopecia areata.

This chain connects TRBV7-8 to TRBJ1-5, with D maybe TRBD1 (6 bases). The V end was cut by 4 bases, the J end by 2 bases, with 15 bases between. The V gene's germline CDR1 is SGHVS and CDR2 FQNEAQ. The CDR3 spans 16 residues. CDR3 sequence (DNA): TGTGCCAGCAGCTCCCGGAGCAGGGGAGGCAATCAGCCCCAGCATTTT. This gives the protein CASSSRSRGGNQPQHF.

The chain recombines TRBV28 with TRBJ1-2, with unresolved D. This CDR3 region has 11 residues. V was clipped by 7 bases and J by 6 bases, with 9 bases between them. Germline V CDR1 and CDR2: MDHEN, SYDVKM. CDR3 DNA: TGTGCCAGCAAAACTGGGGATGGCTACACCTTC. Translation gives CASKTGDGYTF.

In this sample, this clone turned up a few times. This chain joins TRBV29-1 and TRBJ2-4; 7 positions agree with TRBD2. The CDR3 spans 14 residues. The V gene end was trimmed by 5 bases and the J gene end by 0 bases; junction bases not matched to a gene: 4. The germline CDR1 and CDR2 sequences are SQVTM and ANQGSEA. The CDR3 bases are TGCAGCGTTAACGGGAGGCTAGCCAAAAACATTCAGTACTTC. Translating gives CSVNGRLAKNIQYF. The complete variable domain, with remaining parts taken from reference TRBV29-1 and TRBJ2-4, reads SAVISQKPSRDICQRGTSLTIQCQVDSQVTMMFWYRQQPGQSLTLIATANQGSEATYESGFVIDKFPISRPNLTFSTLTVSNMSPEDSSIYLCSVNGRLAKNIQYFGAGTRLSVL.

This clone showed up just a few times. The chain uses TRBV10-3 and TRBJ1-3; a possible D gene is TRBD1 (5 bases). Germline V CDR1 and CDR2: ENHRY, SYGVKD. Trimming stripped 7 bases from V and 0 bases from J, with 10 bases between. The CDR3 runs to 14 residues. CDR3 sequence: CAINTGRSGNTIYF. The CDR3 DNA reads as TGTGCCATCAATACAGGCCGCTCTGGAAACACCATATATTTT.

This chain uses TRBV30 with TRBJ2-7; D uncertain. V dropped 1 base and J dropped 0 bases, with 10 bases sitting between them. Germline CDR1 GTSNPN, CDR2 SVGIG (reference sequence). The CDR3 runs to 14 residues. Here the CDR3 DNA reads TGTGCCTGGAGTGGTCAAACCAGCTCCTACGAGCAGTACTTC. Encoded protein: CAWSGQTSSYEQYF.

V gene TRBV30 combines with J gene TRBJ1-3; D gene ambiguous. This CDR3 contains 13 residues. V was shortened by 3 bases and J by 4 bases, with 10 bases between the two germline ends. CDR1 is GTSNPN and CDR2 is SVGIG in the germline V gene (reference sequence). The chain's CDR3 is CAWSHMGGNTIYF. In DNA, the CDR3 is TGTGCCTGGAGCCACATGGGGGGAAACACCATATATTTT.

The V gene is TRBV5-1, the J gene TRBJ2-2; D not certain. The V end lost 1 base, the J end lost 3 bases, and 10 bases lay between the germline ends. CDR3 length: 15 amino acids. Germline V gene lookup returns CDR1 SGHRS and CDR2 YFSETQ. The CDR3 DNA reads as TGCGCCAGCAGCTTGCAGGCGACGGACACCGGGGAGCTGTTTTTT. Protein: CASSLQATDTGELFF.

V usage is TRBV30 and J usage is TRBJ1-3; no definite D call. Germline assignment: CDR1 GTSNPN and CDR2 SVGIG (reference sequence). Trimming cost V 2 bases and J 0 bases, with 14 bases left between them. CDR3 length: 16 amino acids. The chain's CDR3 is CAWSTITDFSGNTIYF. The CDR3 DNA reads TGTGCCTGGAGTACGATAACGGACTTCTCTGGAAACACCATATATTTT.

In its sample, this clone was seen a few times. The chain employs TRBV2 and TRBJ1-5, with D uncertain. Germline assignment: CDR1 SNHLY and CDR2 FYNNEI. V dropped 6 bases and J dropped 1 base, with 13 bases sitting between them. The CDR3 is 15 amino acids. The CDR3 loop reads CASRPGEVSNQPQHF. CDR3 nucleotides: TGTGCCAGCAGACCCGGGGAGGTGAGCAATCAGCCCCAGCATTTT.

The CDR3 DNA follows: TGTGCCAGCAGTGATCCAGGACGGGAAGAGACCCAGTACTTC. Its protein is CASSDPGREETQYF. V gene TRBV25-1 combines with J gene TRBJ2-5; no definite D call. V shed 3 bases and J shed 3 bases, with 11 bases lying between them. CDR1 MGHDK and CDR2 SYGVNS come from the germline V gene. The CDR3 loop spans 14 amino acids.

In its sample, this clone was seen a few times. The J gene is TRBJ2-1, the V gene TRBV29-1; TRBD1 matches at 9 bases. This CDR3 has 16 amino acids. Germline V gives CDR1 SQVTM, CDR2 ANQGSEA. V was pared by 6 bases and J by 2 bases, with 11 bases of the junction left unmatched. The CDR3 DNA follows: TGCAGCGTGCTAAATGCCGGGACAGGGACCTACAATGAGCAGTTCTTC. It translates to CSVLNAGTGTYNEQFF.

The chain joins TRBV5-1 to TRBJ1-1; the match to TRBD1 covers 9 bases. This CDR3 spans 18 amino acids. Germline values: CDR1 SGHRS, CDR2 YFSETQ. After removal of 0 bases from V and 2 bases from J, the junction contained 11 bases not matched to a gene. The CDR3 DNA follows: TGCGCCAGCAGCTTGGATGGGACAGGGATGGGGAAAAACACTGAAGCTTTCTTT. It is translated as CASSLDGTGMGKNTEAFF.

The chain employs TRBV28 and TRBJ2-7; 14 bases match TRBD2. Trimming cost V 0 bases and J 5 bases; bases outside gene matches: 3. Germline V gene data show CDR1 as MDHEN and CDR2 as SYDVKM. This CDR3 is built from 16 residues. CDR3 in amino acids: CASSLWGLAGVDEQYF. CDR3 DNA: TGTGCCAGCAGTTTATGGGGACTAGCGGGAGTAGACGAGCAGTACTTC.

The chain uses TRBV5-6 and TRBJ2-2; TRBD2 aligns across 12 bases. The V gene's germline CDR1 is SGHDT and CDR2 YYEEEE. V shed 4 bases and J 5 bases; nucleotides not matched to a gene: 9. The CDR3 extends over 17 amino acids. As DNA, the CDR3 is TGTGCCAGCAGCACAGGACTAGCGGGGATTCGGACCGGGGAGCTGTTTTTT. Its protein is CASSTGLAGIRTGELFF.

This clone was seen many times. The CDR3 protein is CASAGRGNQPQHF. Here the CDR3 DNA reads TGTGCCAGCGCGGGGAGGGGCAATCAGCCCCAGCATTTT. The chain employs TRBV27 and TRBJ1-5; no definite D call. Germline lookup yields CDR1 MNHEY and CDR2 SMNVEV (reference sequence). Trimming removed 8 bases at V and 2 bases at J, with 10 bases between. The CDR3 sequence is 13 residues long.

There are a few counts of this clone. CDR3 nucleotides: TGCGCCAGCAGCTCGAGCGGATTAGGCGATACGCAGTATTTT. It is translated as CASSSSGLGDTQYF. This chain uses TRBV5-1 with TRBJ2-3, with D possibly being TRBD2 (5 bases). The CDR3 consists of 14 residues. Germline lookup yields CDR1 SGHRS and CDR2 YFSETQ. Between the trimmed V and J ends, which lost 3 bases and 6 bases, there was a span of 14 bases.

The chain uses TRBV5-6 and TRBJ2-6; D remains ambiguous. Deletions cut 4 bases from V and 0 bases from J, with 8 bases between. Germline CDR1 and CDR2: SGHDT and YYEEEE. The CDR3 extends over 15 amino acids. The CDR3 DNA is TGTGCCAGCAGCCCACGACTCTCTGGGGCCAACGTCCTGACTTTC. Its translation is CASSPRLSGANVLTF.

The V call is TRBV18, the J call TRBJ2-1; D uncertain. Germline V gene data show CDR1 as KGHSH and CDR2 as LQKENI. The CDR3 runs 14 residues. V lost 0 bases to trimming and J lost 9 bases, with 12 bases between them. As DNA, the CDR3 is TGTGCCAGCTCACCACCATCCCCCAGGACTGAGCAGTTCTTC. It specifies CASSPPSPRTEQFF.

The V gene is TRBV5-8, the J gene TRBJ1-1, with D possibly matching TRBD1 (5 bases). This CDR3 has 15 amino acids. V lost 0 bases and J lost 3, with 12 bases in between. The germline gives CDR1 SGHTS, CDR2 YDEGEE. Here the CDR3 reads CASSLAQGAYTEAFF. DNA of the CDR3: TGTGCCAGCAGCTTGGCCCAGGGTGCATACACTGAAGCTTTCTTT.

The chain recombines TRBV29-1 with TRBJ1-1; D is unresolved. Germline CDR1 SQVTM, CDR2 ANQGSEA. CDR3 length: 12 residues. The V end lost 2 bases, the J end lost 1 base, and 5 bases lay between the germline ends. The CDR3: CSVELPNTEAFF. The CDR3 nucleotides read TGCAGCGTTGAATTGCCGAACACTGAAGCTTTCTTT.

CDR3 sequence: CASSEEGTRGGKLFF. The CDR3 DNA sequence: TGTGCCAGCAGTGAAGAGGGGACCAGGGGTGGAAAACTGTTTTTT. V is TRBV2 and J is TRBJ1-4; a weak D match, TRBD1 (6 bases). V was cut by 1 base and J by 10 bases, with 16 bases left in between. Germline V gives CDR1 SNHLY, CDR2 FYNNEI. The CDR3 is 15 amino acids.

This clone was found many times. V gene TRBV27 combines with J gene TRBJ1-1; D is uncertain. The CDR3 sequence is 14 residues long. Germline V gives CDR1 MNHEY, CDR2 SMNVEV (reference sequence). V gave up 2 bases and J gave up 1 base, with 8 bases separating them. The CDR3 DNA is TGTGCCAGCAGTTTACGGGTCGGGAACACTGAAGCTTTCTTT. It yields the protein CASSLRVGNTEAFF.

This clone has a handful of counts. CDR3 nucleotides: TGTGCCAGCAGCACCAGCGGATCAAAGAGGACTGAAGCTTTCTTT. Protein: CASSTSGSKRTEAFF. The chain uses TRBV7-3 and TRBJ1-1; D unclear. V dropped 5 bases and J dropped 5 bases, with 18 bases sitting between them. Germline CDR1 and CDR2: SGHTA and FQGTGA. This CDR3 is 15 amino acids long.

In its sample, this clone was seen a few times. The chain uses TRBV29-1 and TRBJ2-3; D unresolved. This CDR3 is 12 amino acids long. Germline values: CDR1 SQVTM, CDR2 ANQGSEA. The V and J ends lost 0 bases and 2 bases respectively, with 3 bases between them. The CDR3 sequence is CSVEDHTDTQYF. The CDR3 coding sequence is TGCAGCGTTGAAGATCACACAGATACGCAGTATTTT.

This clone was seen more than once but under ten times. The CDR3 is CAISDQGGGNIQYF. CDR3 DNA sequence: TGTGCCATCAGCGACCAGGGGGGAGGCAACATTCAGTACTTC. V is TRBV10-3 and J is TRBJ2-4, with D tentatively TRBD1 (7 bases). V dropped 6 bases and J dropped 7 bases, with 16 bases sitting between them. Germline V gene data show CDR1 as ENHRY and CDR2 as SYGVKD. This CDR3 is built from 14 residues.

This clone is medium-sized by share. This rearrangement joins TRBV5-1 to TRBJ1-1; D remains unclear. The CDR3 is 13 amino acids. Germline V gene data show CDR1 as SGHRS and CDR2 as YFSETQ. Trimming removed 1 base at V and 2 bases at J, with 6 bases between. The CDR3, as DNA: TGCGCCAGCAGCTTGTACATCAACACTGAAGCTTTCTTT. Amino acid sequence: CASSLYINTEAFF. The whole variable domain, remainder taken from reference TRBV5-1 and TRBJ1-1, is KAGVTQTPRYLIKTRGQQVTLSCSPISGHRSVSWYQQTPGQGLQFLFEYFSETQRNKGNFPGRFSGRQFSNSRSEMNVSTLELGDSALYLCASSLYINTEAFFGQGTRLTVV.

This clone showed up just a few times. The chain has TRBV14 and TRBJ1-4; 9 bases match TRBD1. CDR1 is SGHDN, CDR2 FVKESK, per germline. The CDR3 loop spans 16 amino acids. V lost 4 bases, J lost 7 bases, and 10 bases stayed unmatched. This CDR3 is CASSPAPGQGTEKLFF. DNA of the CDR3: TGTGCCAGCAGCCCAGCACCGGGACAGGGAACTGAAAAACTGTTTTTT. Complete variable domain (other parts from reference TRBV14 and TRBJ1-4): EAGVTQFPSHSVIEKGQTVTLRCDPISGHDNLYWYRRVMGKEIKFLLHFVKESKQDESGMPNNRFLAERTGGTYSTLKVQPAELEDSGVYFCASSPAPGQGTEKLFFGSGTQLSVL.

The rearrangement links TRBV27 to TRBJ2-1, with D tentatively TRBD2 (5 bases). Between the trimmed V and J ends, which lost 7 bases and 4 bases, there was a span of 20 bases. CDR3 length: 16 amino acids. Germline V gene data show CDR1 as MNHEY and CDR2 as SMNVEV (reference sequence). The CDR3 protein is CASNPSGSGVYNEQFF. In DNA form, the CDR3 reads TGTGCCAGCAACCCCTCGGGGTCCGGGGTTTACAATGAGCAGTTCTTC.

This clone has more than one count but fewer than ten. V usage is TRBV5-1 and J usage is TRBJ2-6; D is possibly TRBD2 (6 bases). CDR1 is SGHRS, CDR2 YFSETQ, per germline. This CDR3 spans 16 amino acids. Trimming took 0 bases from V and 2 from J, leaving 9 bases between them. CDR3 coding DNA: TGCGCCAGCAGCTTGGATGGAGGGGCTGGGGCCAACGTCCTGACTTTC. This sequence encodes CASSLDGGAGANVLTF.